The entry that follows covers one T cell receptor (beta chain) sequence. No antigen is known for it. No base quality values were provided; no much bigger clone lies one nucleotide off. This entry belongs to a study of blood T cell repertoires in COVID-19 (dated by TCRdb to about 2020). Turning to the overall study: Samples from collaborators originated in the United States, Italy and Spain and spanned both the acute and convalescent phases of COVID-19. The dataset comprised deeply sampled blood TCRbeta repertoires from subjects exposed to, actively infected with, or recovered from COVID-19. Nearly every sample came with metadata listing a de-identified subject ID, COVID-19 status, age in years and sex. The prospective study material was composed of cDNA or gDNA derived from T cells, B-cell-depleted T cells, or PBMCs. Where HLA class I and class II types were available, the types were taken from metadata supplied by the sample provider, not from assay-based typing. The samples were drawn from the first 160 participants of the ongoing ImmuneRACE study and from under 1,500 subjects provided by 6 global collaborators. The repertoires were made available in a free public database intended to serve as a resource for research on the immune response to SARS-CoV-2. The full study reports these points: How much clinical and demographic metadata was included differed by source and by participant, and the metadata was provided uncurated.

The CDR3 has 15 amino acids, counting the end cysteine and phenylalanine. Only the CDR3 portion is preserved as DNA: 45 bases, with reading frame beginning at the first base. After removal of 5 bases from V and 4 bases from J, the junction retains 5 bases not matched to a gene. As encoded in the germline V gene, CDR1 is SGHTA while CDR2 is FQGNSA. TCRbeta CDR3 regions were amplified from genomic DNA using the immunoSEQ Assay, a bias-controlled multiplex PCR. Processing in the source paper ran as follows. The number of nucleated cells in each sample was estimated from the amplification of reference gene primers within the assay. To quantify the absolute abundance of each unique TCRbeta CDR3 rearrangement, sequence reads were collapsed and filtered. For each sample, productive Simpson clonality was calculated as the square root of Simpson's diversity index over productive rearrangements. This is the immuneACCESS table as TCRdb keeps it, with only in-frame sequences that have V and J called. A part of the clones is gone; compared with another copy, unresolved V genes explain less than half, and the rest is unexplained. The DNA gave D and trimming, while V, J and clone size come from that table. Recorded for this sample are 150,000 or so clones; 75% to 85% of them occurred a single time. The ten largest clones represent around 5% of the sample.

One collaborating source in Seattle enrolled patients during active infection and followed them longitudinally through the course of disease. The collaborating institutions used their own protocols to collect whole blood in K2EDTA tubes. Collaborator samples were shipped for TCRbeta analysis as frozen whole blood, isolated PBMCs, or DNA extracted from either sample type. Material: peripheral blood. The receptor was isolated from a woman between 70 and 85 years old with COVID-19, enrolled during active disease. This chain is built from TRBV7-2 and TRBJ1-3; 10 bases in the middle match TRBD1. The CDR3 region has the sequence CASSRDRGPGNTIYF. At the DNA level, the sequence is TGTGCCAGCAGCCGCGACAGGGGGCCCGGAAACACCATATATTTT.